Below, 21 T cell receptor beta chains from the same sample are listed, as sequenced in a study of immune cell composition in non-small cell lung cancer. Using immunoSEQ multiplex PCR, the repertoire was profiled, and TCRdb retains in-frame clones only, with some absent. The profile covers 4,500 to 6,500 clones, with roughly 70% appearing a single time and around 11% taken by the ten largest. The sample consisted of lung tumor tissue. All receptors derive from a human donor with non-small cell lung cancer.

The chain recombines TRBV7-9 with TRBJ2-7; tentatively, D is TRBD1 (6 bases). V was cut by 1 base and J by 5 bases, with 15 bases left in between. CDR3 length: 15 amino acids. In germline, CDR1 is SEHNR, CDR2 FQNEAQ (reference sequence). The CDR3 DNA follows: TGTGCCAGCAGCTTAGTATACGTCAGGGGACACGAGCAGTACTTC. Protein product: CASSLVYVRGHEQYF.

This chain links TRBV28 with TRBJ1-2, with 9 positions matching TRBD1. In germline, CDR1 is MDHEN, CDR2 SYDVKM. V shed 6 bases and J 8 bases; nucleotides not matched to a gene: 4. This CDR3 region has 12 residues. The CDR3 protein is CASSRDRAGYTF. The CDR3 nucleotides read TGTGCCAGCAGCAGGGACAGGGCAGGCTACACCTTC.

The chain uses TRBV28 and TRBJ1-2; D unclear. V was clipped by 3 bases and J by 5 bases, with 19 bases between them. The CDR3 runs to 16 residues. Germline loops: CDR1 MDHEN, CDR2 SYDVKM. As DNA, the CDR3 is TGTGCCAGCAGTTTCAACTCGGCGGCAGCGACTTATGGCTACACCTTC. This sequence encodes CASSFNSAAATYGYTF.

The CDR3 reads CASSYDGQGDTF. The DNA for the CDR3 is TGTGCCAGCAGCTACGACGGACAGGGAGACACCTTC. The chain employs TRBV7-9 and TRBJ1-2, with 8 bases matching TRBD1. V shed 4 bases, J shed 12 bases, and the junction held 7 bases outside the gene matches. In germline, CDR1 is SEHNR, CDR2 FQNEAQ (reference sequence). The CDR3 covers 12 residues.

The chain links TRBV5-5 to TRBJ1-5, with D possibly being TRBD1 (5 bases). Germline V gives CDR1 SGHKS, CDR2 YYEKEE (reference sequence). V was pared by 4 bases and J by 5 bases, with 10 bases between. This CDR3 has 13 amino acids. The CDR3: CASSPGTHQPQHF. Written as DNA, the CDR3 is TGTGCCAGCAGCCCGGGGACTCATCAGCCCCAGCATTTT.

The CDR3 region is CASSKRGPSGAPNTGELFF. CDR3 nucleotides: TGTGCCAGCAGCAAACGGGGCCCTAGCGGAGCTCCTAACACCGGGGAGCTGTTTTTT. V usage is TRBV21-1 and J usage is TRBJ2-2; TRBD2, the table's D call, lacks a check against the DNA. TRBV21-1 is tagged as a pseudogene. The CDR3 extends over 19 amino acids.

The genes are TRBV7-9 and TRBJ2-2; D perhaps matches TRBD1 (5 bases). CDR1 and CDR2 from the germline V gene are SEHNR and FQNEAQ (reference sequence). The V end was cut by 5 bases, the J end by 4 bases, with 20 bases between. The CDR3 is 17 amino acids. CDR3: CASSRTAFGQGTGELFF. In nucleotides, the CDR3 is TGTGCCAGCAGCCGGACGGCCTTCGGGCAGGGCACCGGGGAGCTGTTTTTT. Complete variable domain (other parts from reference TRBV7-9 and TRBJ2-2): DTGVSQNPRHKITKRGQNVTFRCDPISEHNRLYWYRQTLGQGPEFLTYFQNEAQLEKSRLLSDRFSAERPKGSFSTLEIQRTEQGDSAMYLCASSRTAFGQGTGELFFGEGSRLTVL.

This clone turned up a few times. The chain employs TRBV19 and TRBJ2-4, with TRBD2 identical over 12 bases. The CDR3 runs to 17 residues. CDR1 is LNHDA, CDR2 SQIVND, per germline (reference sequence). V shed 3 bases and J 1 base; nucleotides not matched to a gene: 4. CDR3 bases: TGTGCCAGTAGTATTAGGACTAGCGGGACCGCCAAAAACATTCAGTACTTC. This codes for CASSIRTSGTAKNIQYF.

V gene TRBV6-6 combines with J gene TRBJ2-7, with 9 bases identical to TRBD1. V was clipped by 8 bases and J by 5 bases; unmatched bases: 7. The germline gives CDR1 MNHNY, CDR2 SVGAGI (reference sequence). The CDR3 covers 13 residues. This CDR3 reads CASGRTGEHEQYF. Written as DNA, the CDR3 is TGTGCCAGCGGGAGGACAGGGGAACACGAGCAGTACTTC.

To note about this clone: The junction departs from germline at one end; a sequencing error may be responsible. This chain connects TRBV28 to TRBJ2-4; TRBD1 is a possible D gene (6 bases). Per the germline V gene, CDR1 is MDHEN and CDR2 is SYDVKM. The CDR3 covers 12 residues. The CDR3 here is CASRPQGTQLIF. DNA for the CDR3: TGTGCCAGCAGGCCGCAGGGGACCCAACTTATCTTC.

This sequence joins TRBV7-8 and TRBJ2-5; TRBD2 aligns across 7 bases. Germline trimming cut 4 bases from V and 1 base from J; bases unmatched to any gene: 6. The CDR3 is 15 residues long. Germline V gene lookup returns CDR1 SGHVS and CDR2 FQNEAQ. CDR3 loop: CASSSSGVPQETQYF. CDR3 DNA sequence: TGTGCCAGCAGCTCTAGCGGAGTCCCCCAAGAGACCCAGTACTTC.

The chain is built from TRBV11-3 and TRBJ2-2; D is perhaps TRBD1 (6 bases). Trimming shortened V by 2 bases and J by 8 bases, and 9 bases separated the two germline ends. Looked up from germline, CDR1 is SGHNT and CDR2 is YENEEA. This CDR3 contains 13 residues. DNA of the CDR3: TGTGCCAGCAGCTTATTTACAGGGGGGGAGCTGTTTTTT. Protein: CASSLFTGGELFF.

The CDR3: CASSFRGQNYEQYF. CDR3 nucleotides: TGTGCCAGCAGTTTTAGGGGACAGAACTACGAGCAGTACTTC. This sequence joins TRBV28 and TRBJ2-7; 7 bases line up with TRBD1. Looked up from germline, CDR1 is MDHEN and CDR2 is SYDVKM. CDR3 length equals 14 residues. Germline trimming cut 3 bases from V and 3 bases from J; bases unmatched to any gene: 5.

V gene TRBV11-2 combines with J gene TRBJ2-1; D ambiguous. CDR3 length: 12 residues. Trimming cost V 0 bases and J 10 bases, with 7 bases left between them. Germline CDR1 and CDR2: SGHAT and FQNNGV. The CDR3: CASSLEGAEQFF. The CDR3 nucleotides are TGTGCCAGCAGCTTAGAAGGAGCGGAGCAGTTCTTC.

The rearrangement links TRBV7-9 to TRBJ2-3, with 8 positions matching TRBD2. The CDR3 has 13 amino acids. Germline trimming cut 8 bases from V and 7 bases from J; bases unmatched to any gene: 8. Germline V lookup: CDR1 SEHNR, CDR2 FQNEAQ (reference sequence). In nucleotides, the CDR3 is TGTGCCAGCGGGACGGGAGGGTCAAATACGCAGTATTTT. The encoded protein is CASGTGGSNTQYF.

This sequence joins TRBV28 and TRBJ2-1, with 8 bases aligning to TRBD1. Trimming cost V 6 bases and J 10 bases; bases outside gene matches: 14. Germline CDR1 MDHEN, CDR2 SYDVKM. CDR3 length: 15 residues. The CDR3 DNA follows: TGTGCCAGCAGGAGACCGGGACAGGTGCTTAAAGAGCAGTTCTTC. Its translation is CASRRPGQVLKEQFF.

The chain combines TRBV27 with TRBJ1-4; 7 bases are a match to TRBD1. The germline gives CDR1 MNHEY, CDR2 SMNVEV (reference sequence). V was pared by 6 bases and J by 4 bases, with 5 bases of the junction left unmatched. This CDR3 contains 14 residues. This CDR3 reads CASRLQGINEKLFF. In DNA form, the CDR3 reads TGTGCCAGCAGACTACAGGGGATTAATGAAAAACTGTTTTTT.

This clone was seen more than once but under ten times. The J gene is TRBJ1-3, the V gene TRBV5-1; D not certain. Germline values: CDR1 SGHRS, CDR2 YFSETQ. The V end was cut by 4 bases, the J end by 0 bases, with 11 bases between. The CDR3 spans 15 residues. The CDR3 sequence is CASSLQSYSGNTIYF. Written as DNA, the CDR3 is TGCGCCAGCAGCCTACAGAGTTACTCTGGAAACACCATATATTTT.

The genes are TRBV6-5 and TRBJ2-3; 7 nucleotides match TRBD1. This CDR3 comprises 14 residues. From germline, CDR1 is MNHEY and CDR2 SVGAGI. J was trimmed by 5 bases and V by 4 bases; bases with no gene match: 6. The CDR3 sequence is CASSSDREVDTQYF. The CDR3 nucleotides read TGTGCCAGCAGTTCCGACAGGGAAGTAGATACGCAGTATTTT.

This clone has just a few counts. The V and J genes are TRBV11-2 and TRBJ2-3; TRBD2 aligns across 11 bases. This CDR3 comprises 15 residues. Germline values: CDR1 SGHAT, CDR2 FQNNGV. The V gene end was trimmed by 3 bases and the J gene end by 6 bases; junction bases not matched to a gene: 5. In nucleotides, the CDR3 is TGTGCCAGCAGCTTCTTAGCGGGAGGGAAGGATACGCAGTATTTT. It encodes CASSFLAGGKDTQYF.

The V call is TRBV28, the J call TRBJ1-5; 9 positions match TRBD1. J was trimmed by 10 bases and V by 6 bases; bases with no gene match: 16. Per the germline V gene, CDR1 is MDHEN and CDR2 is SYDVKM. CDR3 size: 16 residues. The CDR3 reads CASSKPGGDRVFPQHF. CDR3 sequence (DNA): TGTGCCAGCAGCAAACCGGGGGGGGACAGGGTCTTTCCCCAGCATTTT.